This entry lists 10 T cell receptor beta chains sequenced from one sample in a study of blood T cell repertoires in COVID-19. Profiled with immunoSEQ multiplex PCR; TCRdb holds only in-frame clones, not every one. Of around 100,000 clones in the sample, 75% to 90% were seen once. The sequenced sample consisted of peripheral blood. The receptors come from an elderly man with acute or convalescent COVID-19.

The chain employs TRBV19 and TRBJ1-1; no clear D. Trimming left V 5 bases short and J 7 bases short, with 14 bases between. Germline-derived CDR1 and CDR2 are LNHDA and SQIVND (reference sequence). This CDR3 comprises 13 residues. The CDR3 region is CASSAQAGLEAFF. The CDR3 nucleotides are TGTGCCAGTAGTGCGCAAGCAGGTCTTGAAGCTTTCTTT.

This rearrangement joins TRBV18 to TRBJ1-2; 7 bases align to TRBD1. The CDR3 covers 16 residues. V trimming: 2 bases; J trimming: 1 base; junction bases outside the gene matches: 7. Germline V gene sequence: CDR1 KGHSH, CDR2 LQKENI. The CDR3 nucleotides read TGTGCCAGCTCACCAGCATCGGCAGGGGGTAACTATGGCTACACCTTC. It specifies CASSPASAGGNYGYTF.

The J gene is TRBJ1-2, the V gene TRBV18; D is unclear. The V gene's germline CDR1 is KGHSH and CDR2 LQKENI. This CDR3 comprises 16 residues. Trimming cost V 3 bases and J 8 bases, with 22 bases left between them. CDR3 bases: TGTGCCAGCTCACCTGGCGGGGAGAGTTATTCGCGAGGCTACACCTTC. Protein sequence: CASSPGGESYSRGYTF.

The CDR3 loop reads CASSIDREGDQPQHF. In DNA form, the CDR3 reads TGTGCCAGTAGTATAGACAGGGAGGGGGATCAGCCCCAGCATTTT. The gene calls are TRBV19 and TRBJ1-5; D may be TRBD1 (6 bases). Germline CDR1 is LNHDA and CDR2 is SQIVND (reference sequence). V shed 0 bases and J shed 5 bases, with 11 bases lying between them. This CDR3 comprises 15 residues.

The rearrangement links TRBV11-2 to TRBJ2-1, with a weak D call TRBD2 (6 bases). The germline V gene encodes CDR1 SGHAT and CDR2 FQNNGV. This CDR3 is 17 amino acids long. Trimming took 4 bases from V and 0 from J, leaving 16 bases between them. CDR3 DNA sequence: TGTGCCAGCAGCTCCCAAGGCGGGATAAGCTCCTACAATGAGCAGTTCTTC. It specifies CASSSQGGISSYNEQFF.

The chain is built from TRBV18 and TRBJ1-2; the D is unclear. CDR1 and CDR2 (germline): KGHSH, LQKENI. Trimming removed 3 bases from V and 4 bases from J, with 21 bases in between. The CDR3 sequence is 17 residues long. CDR3 nucleotide sequence: TGTGCCAGCTCACCCGCCTCCCTCTCACCGAGAACCTATGGCTACACCTTC. Translation: CASSPASLSPRTYGYTF.

This clone appeared a single time. The chain couples TRBV12-3 or TRBV12-4 to TRBJ2-7; D might be TRBD1 (5 bases). The CDR3 runs to 11 residues. Trimming stripped 3 bases from V and 5 bases from J, with 5 bases between. CDR3 region: CASSLGHEQYF. In nucleotides, the CDR3 is TGTGCCAGCAGTTTGGGGCACGAGCAGTACTTC.

Concerning this clone: This sample also contains other DNA sequences that code for the same CDR3. The chain is built from TRBV19 and TRBJ1-2; 8 nucleotides agree with TRBD1. The length of the CDR3 is 12 residues. Trimming cost V 5 bases and J 8 bases; bases outside gene matches: 4. In germline, CDR1 is LNHDA, CDR2 SQIVND (reference sequence). Here the CDR3 DNA reads TGTGCCAGTAGTCGGACAGGGTACGGCTACACCTTC. Protein: CASSRTGYGYTF. The whole variable domain, filled in from reference TRBV19 and TRBJ1-2, reads DGGITQSPKYLFRKEGQNVTLSCEQNLNHDAMYWYRQDPGQGLRLIYYSQIVNDFQKGDIAEGYSVSREKKESFPLTVTSAQKNPTAFYLCASSRTGYGYTFGSGTRLTVV.

V and J are TRBV30 and TRBJ1-5; D unresolved. CDR1 is GTSNPN, CDR2 SVGIG, per germline (reference sequence). The length of the CDR3 is 14 residues. Trimming removed 3 bases at V and 0 bases at J, with 9 bases between. CDR3 region: CAWSGGYSNQPQHF. The CDR3 bases are TGTGCCTGGAGCGGAGGTTATAGCAATCAGCCCCAGCATTTT. The entire variable domain, with the rest obtained from reference TRBV30 and TRBJ1-5, is as follows: SQTIHQWPATLVQPVGSPLSLECTVEGTSNPNLYWYRQAAGRGLQLLFYSVGIGQISSEVPQNLSASRPQDRQFILSSKKLLLSDSGFYLCAWSGGYSNQPQHFGDGTRLSIL.

The chain is built from TRBV6-2 or TRBV6-3 and TRBJ2-7; the match to TRBD2 covers 12 bases. This CDR3 comprises 16 residues. V lost 2 bases to trimming and J lost 4 bases; unmatched junction nucleotides: 6. From germline, CDR1 is MNHEY and CDR2 SVGEGT. CDR3 coding DNA: TGTGCCAGCAGTTACGTCGTGACTAGCGGGAGTTACGAGCAGTACTTC. This translates into CASSYVVTSGSYEQYF.